The next 14 T cell receptor beta chains were all read from a single sample in a study of blood T cells in healthy people across ages. The use of a sample-barcoded 5' primer and a J-beta primer mix characterized a second PCR of roughly 6 to 12 cycles. MiXCR, run by TCRdb on the 5' RACE reads, gives a single entry per CDR3 protein. The top ten clones hold approximately 17% of a sample with 850,000 to 1,300,000 distinct CDR3 sequences, under 45% of them seen once. The sample consisted of blood. Receptor source: a woman in her sixties or seventies in good health.

This clonotype has a handful of counts. This chain links TRBV27 with TRBJ1-1; D perhaps matches TRBD1 (5 bases). Germline V gene data show CDR1 as MNHEY and CDR2 as SMNVEV (reference sequence). CDR3 length: 13 residues. V lost 3 bases and J 4 bases, leaving 9 bases between the germline ends. This CDR3 reads CASSFGGGTEAFF. CDR3 coding DNA: TGTGCCAGCAGTTTTGGGGGTGGCACTGAAGCTTTCTTT.

The chain joins TRBV6-1 to TRBJ2-2; D may be TRBD2 (5 bases). This CDR3 has 14 amino acids. Trimming shortened V by 4 bases and J by 5 bases, and 11 bases separated the two germline ends. Germline V gene sequence: CDR1 MNHNS, CDR2 SASEGT. CDR3 loop: CASSALLGTGELFF. For the CDR3, the DNA is TGTGCCAGCAGTGCCTTACTAGGAACCGGGGAGCTGTTTTTT.

The chain recombines TRBV29-1 with TRBJ2-7; possibly TRBD1 for D (5 bases). The CDR3 is made up of 14 amino acids. CDR1 is SQVTM, CDR2 ANQGSEA, per germline. Trimming took off 0 bases at V and 2 bases at J, with 11 bases between the two ends. CDR3 in amino acids: CSVEEGVEPYEQYF. CDR3 sequence (DNA): TGCAGCGTTGAAGAAGGGGTTGAACCCTACGAGCAGTACTTC.

This clonotype was seen a handful of times. The chain couples TRBV20-1 to TRBJ2-1, with D hard to call. The CDR3 is made up of 11 amino acids. CDR1 and CDR2 (germline): DFQATT, SNEGSKA (reference sequence). The CDR3 is CSASRYNEQFF. CDR3 coding DNA: TGCAGCGCTTCCCGCTACAATGAGCAGTTCTTC.

Comment on this clonotype: One end of the junction varies from germline; a read error may be responsible. V usage is TRBV6-5 and J usage is TRBJ2-3; D gene ambiguous. The CDR3 is 15 amino acids. CDR1 is MNHEY, CDR2 SVGAGI, per germline. In DNA, the CDR3 is TGTGTCAGCAGTTACGGTAACGGTAACACAGATACGCAGTATTTT. Protein: CVSSYGNGNTDTQYF.

This clonotype has a handful of counts. The CDR3 loop is CATCDSSAKNIQYF. The DNA for the CDR3 is TGTGCCACTTGCGACAGCTCAGCCAAAAACATTCAGTACTTC. This chain connects TRBV6-2 or TRBV6-3 to TRBJ2-4; the D gene is possibly TRBD1 (5 bases). The V and J ends lost 10 bases and 0 bases respectively, with 13 bases between them. This CDR3 is 14 amino acids long. Looked up from germline, CDR1 is MNHEY and CDR2 is SVGEGT.

This clonotype came up once. J is TRBJ2-5 and V is TRBV27, with 7 bases matching TRBD1. V dropped 11 bases and J dropped 2; count of bases not matched to a gene: 17. CDR3 length: 16 amino acids. Germline loops: CDR1 MNHEY, CDR2 SMNVEV (reference sequence). CDR3 coding DNA: TGTGCCTGTAAAAACAGGGGACCCAACCCACAAGAGACCCAGTACTTC. This codes for CACKNRGPNPQETQYF.

The chain employs TRBV27 and TRBJ2-7; perhaps D is TRBD1 or TRBD2 (5 bases each). The CDR3 covers 13 residues. Germline V gene lookup returns CDR1 MNHEY and CDR2 SMNVEV (reference sequence). V lost 5 bases and J lost 6, with 14 bases in between. CDR3 nucleotides: TGTGCCAGCAGTCCGACAGTGGCGGGCGAGCAGTACTTC. It encodes CASSPTVAGEQYF.

The rearrangement links TRBV27 to TRBJ2-5, with 8 bases fitting TRBD1. The DNA end is a closer match to TRBJ2-7, so the J assignment may be wrong. Germline assignment: CDR1 MNHEY and CDR2 SMNVEV (reference sequence). The CDR3 has 16 amino acids. The CDR3: CASSHRTGRIPYEQYF. The CDR3 DNA sequence: TGTGCCAGCAGTCACCGGACAGGGAGGATCCCCTACGAGCAGTACTTC.

This clonotype was seen a handful of times. This rearrangement joins TRBV9 to TRBJ2-3; unclear D gene. Germline-derived CDR1 and CDR2 are SGDLS and YYNGEE. With 1 base removed from V and 6 bases from J, the gap between germline ends came to 9 bases. CDR3 length: 13 residues. The CDR3 region is CASSVPQADTQYF. The DNA for the CDR3 is TGTGCCAGCAGCGTACCTCAGGCGGATACGCAGTATTTT.

The chain links TRBV7-2 to TRBJ2-1, with D unresolved. The germline gives CDR1 SGHTA, CDR2 FQGNSA. Trimming pared 3 bases from V and 4 bases from J, leaving 10 bases between. The length of the CDR3 is 14 residues. The CDR3: CASSFYGPYNEQFF. CDR3 DNA: TGTGCCAGCAGCTTCTATGGCCCATACAATGAGCAGTTCTTC.

The gene calls are TRBV7-8 and TRBJ2-7; a weak D match, TRBD1 (6 bases). CDR3 length: 18 residues. Trimming cost V 1 base and J 0 bases, with 19 bases left between them. The V gene's germline CDR1 is SGHVS and CDR2 FQNEAQ. The CDR3 loop is CASSLDPAGDKSSYEQYF. The CDR3 region has the DNA TGTGCCAGCAGCTTAGATCCGGCCGGGGACAAGAGCTCCTACGAGCAGTACTTC.

The rearrangement joins TRBV6-5 to TRBJ1-2; 8 bases map to TRBD1. V dropped 5 bases and J dropped 8; count of bases not matched to a gene: 16. The CDR3 has 16 amino acids. Germline V lookup: CDR1 MNHEY, CDR2 SVGAGI. This CDR3 is CASSQFTGQGLLGYTF. For the CDR3, the DNA is TGTGCCAGCAGTCAATTTACCGGACAGGGTCTCTTAGGCTACACCTTC.

The V and J genes are TRBV24-1 and TRBJ2-1; D gene unclear. CDR3 length equals 15 residues. The ends were cut back, 0 bases at V and 0 bases at J, with 5 bases in the middle. The V gene's germline CDR1 is KGHDR and CDR2 SFDVKD. CDR3 bases: TGTGCCACCAGTGATTTGCGTGTCTCCTACAATGAGCAGTTCTTC. It translates to CATSDLRVSYNEQFF.